These T cell receptor beta chains were read from a single sample in a study of lymphopenia after photon versus proton radiotherapy. Sequencing was performed with immunoSEQ multiplex PCR; in TCRdb, only in-frame clones are kept and a portion is missing. The table has some 76,000 clones, around 90% seen once. This specimen was peripheral blood, taken from a patient treated with photon-based radiotherapy. The receptors here all came from a woman aged 40 to 50 with cholangiocarcinoma. CDR3s include the opening cysteine and the closing phenylalanine or tryptophan. The order of the fields is V gene, clone size, J gene, D gene, CDR3 DNA, CDR3 protein. A D gene is named only where the DNA matches it firmly. Where a row states a size, it is once, few, many or the class of an expanded clone; other rows omit it.

v_call: TRBV5-1; clone_size: .; j_call: TRBJ2-1; d_call: .; cdr3_nt: TGCGCCAGCAGCTTCAGGGAGGCTGAGCAGTTCTTC; cdr3_aa: CASSFREAEQFF
v_call: TRBV5-1; clone_size: .; j_call: TRBJ1-3; d_call: TRBD1; cdr3_nt: TGCGCCAGCAGCTTAGGCCGACAGGGTACAGGAGGAAACACCATATATTTT; cdr3_aa: CASSLGRQGTGGNTIYF
v_call: TRBV6-1; clone_size: .; j_call: TRBJ1-1; d_call: .; cdr3_nt: TGTGCCAGCAGTGGACGGGGGGGTTTGGAAGCTTTCTTT; cdr3_aa: CASSGRGGLEAFF
v_call: TRBV2; clone_size: .; j_call: TRBJ2-7; d_call: .; cdr3_nt: TGTGCCAGCAGTGATAATTCAGGCCGGTTTTGGTACTTC; cdr3_aa: CASSDNSGRFWYF
v_call: TRBV28; clone_size: .; j_call: TRBJ2-2; d_call: .; cdr3_nt: TGTGCCAGCAGTTTATCCGGCGCTGGAACCGGGGAGCTGTTTTTT; cdr3_aa: CASSLSGAGTGELFF
v_call: TRBV6-6; clone_size: once; j_call: TRBJ1-2; d_call: .; cdr3_nt: TGTGCCAGCAGGGAGGCTAACTATGGCTACACCTTC; cdr3_aa: CASREANYGYTF
v_call: TRBV7-8; clone_size: .; j_call: TRBJ1-2; d_call: .; cdr3_nt: TGTGCCAGCAGCCTCAGGGGAGTCGGTGGCTACACCTTC; cdr3_aa: CASSLRGVGGYTF
v_call: TRBV7-9; clone_size: .; j_call: TRBJ1-1; d_call: .; cdr3_nt: TGTGCCAGCACCGTCGGACAACAGGCTTTCTTT; cdr3_aa: CASTVGQQAFF
v_call: TRBV5-4; clone_size: .; j_call: TRBJ2-2; d_call: TRBD1; cdr3_nt: TGTGCCAGCAACCCCGGGACAGGGTCCCCCGGGGAGCTGTTTTTT; cdr3_aa: CASNPGTGSPGELFF
v_call: TRBV10-3; clone_size: .; j_call: TRBJ1-2; d_call: .; cdr3_nt: TGTGCCATGGAAGGCGGGAGCGGCGGCTACACCTTC; cdr3_aa: CAMEGGSGGYTF
v_call: TRBV29-1; clone_size: .; j_call: TRBJ2-2; d_call: TRBD2; cdr3_nt: TGCAGCGTCTCAGCGGGAGTGACCACCGGGGAGCTGTTTTTT; cdr3_aa: CSVSAGVTTGELFF
v_call: TRBV5-6; clone_size: .; j_call: TRBJ1-4; d_call: .; cdr3_nt: TGTGCCAGCAGCACCTTTACGGGGTCTAATGAAAAACTGTTTTTT; cdr3_aa: CASSTFTGSNEKLFF
v_call: TRBV5-1; clone_size: .; j_call: TRBJ2-7; d_call: TRBD2; cdr3_nt: TGCGCCAGCAGCTACGCCGGGACTAGCTCCTACGAGCAGTACTTC; cdr3_aa: CASSYAGTSSYEQYF
v_call: TRBV20-1; clone_size: .; j_call: TRBJ2-7; d_call: .; cdr3_nt: TGCAGTGCGGCTGGAGGCGAGCAGTACTTC; cdr3_aa: CSAAGGEQYF
v_call: TRBV4-3; clone_size: .; j_call: TRBJ2-2; d_call: TRBD2; cdr3_nt: TGCGCCAGCAGCCCTGGGACTAGCGGGCTTTTCACCGGGGAGCTGTTTTTT; cdr3_aa: CASSPGTSGLFTGELFF
v_call: TRBV4-2; clone_size: .; j_call: TRBJ1-3; d_call: .; cdr3_nt: TGTGCCAGCAGCCCGGAGAGCTCTGGAAACACCATATATTTT; cdr3_aa: CASSPESSGNTIYF
v_call: TRBV5-1; clone_size: .; j_call: TRBJ2-3; d_call: TRBD1; cdr3_nt: TGCGCCAGCACCCGACAGGGGGAGGGAGATACGCAGTATTTT; cdr3_aa: CASTRQGEGDTQYF
v_call: TRBV6-1; clone_size: .; j_call: TRBJ2-1; d_call: TRBD2; cdr3_nt: TGTGCCAGCAGTGGGATCGGACTAGCTTTGGATGAGCAGTTCTTC; cdr3_aa: CASSGIGLALDEQFF
v_call: TRBV19; clone_size: once; j_call: TRBJ2-1; d_call: TRBD2; cdr3_nt: TGTGCCAGTTCCGAACGAAGGACTAGCGGGAGGGCCGGTACAGGTTACAATGAGCAGTTCTTC; cdr3_aa: CASSERRTSGRAGTGYNEQFF
v_call: TRBV19; clone_size: .; j_call: TRBJ2-2; d_call: .; cdr3_nt: TGTGCCAGTAGTCGGCGACAGGACTTTAGCCGCACCGGGGAGCTGTTTTTT; cdr3_aa: CASSRRQDFSRTGELFF
v_call: TRBV9; clone_size: .; j_call: TRBJ2-3; d_call: TRBD1; cdr3_nt: TGTGCCAGCAGTCCGTGGGACAGAAGCACAGATACGCAGTATTTT; cdr3_aa: CASSPWDRSTDTQYF
v_call: TRBV6-6; clone_size: .; j_call: TRBJ1-1; d_call: .; cdr3_nt: TGTGCCAGCAGCTATACAGATAACACTGAAGCTTTCTTT; cdr3_aa: CASSYTDNTEAFF
v_call: TRBV7-9; clone_size: medium-sized; j_call: TRBJ1-3; d_call: .; cdr3_nt: TGTGCCAGCAGCGTAAGGACGGACCCAGCGGCAAACACCATATATTTT; cdr3_aa: CASSVRTDPAANTIYF
v_call: TRBV7-2; clone_size: .; j_call: TRBJ2-7; d_call: .; cdr3_nt: TGTGCCAGCAGCTTAAACCTACTAGGTTACGAGCAGTACTTC; cdr3_aa: CASSLNLLGYEQYF
v_call: TRBV6-1; clone_size: once; j_call: TRBJ2-1; d_call: .; cdr3_nt: TGTGCCAGCAGCGGCTCAAGGGCTGAGCAGTTCTTC; cdr3_aa: CASSGSRAEQFF
v_call: TRBV19; clone_size: .; j_call: TRBJ2-2; d_call: .; cdr3_nt: TGTGCCAGTAGCAACGGGGTCAACGGGGAGCTGTTTTTT; cdr3_aa: CASSNGVNGELFF
v_call: TRBV30; clone_size: .; j_call: TRBJ1-3; d_call: .; cdr3_nt: TGTGCCTGGAGTGTACGAGGGTTGGCGTCCGGAAACACCATATATTTT; cdr3_aa: CAWSVRGLASGNTIYF
v_call: TRBV19; clone_size: .; j_call: TRBJ1-1; d_call: .; cdr3_nt: TGTGCCAGTAGTATCCAAGGGAGACAGCCCGAAGCTTTCTTT; cdr3_aa: CASSIQGRQPEAFF
v_call: TRBV7-3; clone_size: .; j_call: TRBJ2-2; d_call: TRBD2; cdr3_nt: TGTGCCAGCAGCTTAACCCAACGGGAGGGCAGGAACACCGGGGAGCTGTTTTTT; cdr3_aa: CASSLTQREGRNTGELFF
v_call: TRBV27; clone_size: .; j_call: TRBJ1-5; d_call: .; cdr3_nt: TGTGCCAGCAGTTATGGCCTTGGGGGCAATCAGCCCCAGCATTTT; cdr3_aa: CASSYGLGGNQPQHF
v_call: TRBV19; clone_size: .; j_call: TRBJ2-6; d_call: TRBD1; cdr3_nt: TGTGCCAGTAAACCATTACCTGGACAGGACGGGGCCAACGTCCTGACTTTC; cdr3_aa: CASKPLPGQDGANVLTF
v_call: TRBV4-1; clone_size: .; j_call: TRBJ2-7; d_call: .; cdr3_nt: TGCGCCAGCAGCCCACACGCGGGTAAGGGAGGCGAGCAGTACTTC; cdr3_aa: CASSPHAGKGGEQYF
v_call: TRBV4-1; clone_size: .; j_call: TRBJ2-7; d_call: TRBD1; cdr3_nt: TGCGCCACCTCCATAGTGCCGGGACAGGGGATCTACGAGCAGTACTTC; cdr3_aa: CATSIVPGQGIYEQYF
v_call: TRBV19; clone_size: once; j_call: TRBJ1-1; d_call: .; cdr3_nt: TGTGCCAGTAGCGCGGACTTAAGGACTTTCTTT; cdr3_aa: CASSADLRTFF
v_call: TRBV7-9; clone_size: .; j_call: TRBJ1-6; d_call: .; cdr3_nt: TGTGCCAGCAGCTCCCTAACTAAAAATTCACCCCTCCACTTT; cdr3_aa: CASSSLTKNSPLHF
v_call: TRBV6-1; clone_size: .; j_call: TRBJ2-1; d_call: .; cdr3_nt: TGTGCCAGCATTATGGGCTCCTACAATGAGCAGTTCTTC; cdr3_aa: CASIMGSYNEQFF
v_call: TRBV15; clone_size: once; j_call: TRBJ1-2; d_call: .; cdr3_nt: TGTGCCACCAGCAGCCGGGGCTCGAGCGGCTACACCTTC; cdr3_aa: CATSSRGSSGYTF
v_call: TRBV5-1; clone_size: .; j_call: TRBJ2-2; d_call: .; cdr3_nt: TGCGCCAGCAGCCCAGGGGTAGGCACCGGGGAGCTGTTTTTT; cdr3_aa: CASSPGVGTGELFF
v_call: TRBV14; clone_size: .; j_call: TRBJ1-4; d_call: .; cdr3_nt: TGTGCCAGCAGCCCCCCCGGGAGCGGGAGTGAAAAACTGTTTTTT; cdr3_aa: CASSPPGSGSEKLFF
v_call: TRBV28; clone_size: .; j_call: TRBJ2-7; d_call: .; cdr3_nt: TGTGCCAGCAGTTTTCTCACGGACACCTACGAGCAGTACTTC; cdr3_aa: CASSFLTDTYEQYF
v_call: TRBV6-1; clone_size: .; j_call: TRBJ2-3; d_call: .; cdr3_nt: TGTGCCGTGACAGGGAGGGGCACAGATACGCAGTATTTT; cdr3_aa: CAVTGRGTDTQYF
v_call: TRBV7-6; clone_size: .; j_call: TRBJ2-1; d_call: .; cdr3_nt: TGTGCCAGCAGCTTAGGCCGACTCAATGAGCAGTTCTTC; cdr3_aa: CASSLGRLNEQFF
v_call: TRBV28; clone_size: .; j_call: TRBJ2-7; d_call: TRBD1; cdr3_nt: TGTGCCAGCAGTTCCATAGGGGACAGGGGCTACGAGCAGTACTTC; cdr3_aa: CASSSIGDRGYEQYF
v_call: TRBV10-1; clone_size: .; j_call: TRBJ2-7; d_call: .; cdr3_nt: TGCGCCAGCAGTGAGTCGGGCAGGGACGAGCAGTACTTC; cdr3_aa: CASSESGRDEQYF
v_call: TRBV29-1; clone_size: once; j_call: TRBJ1-4; d_call: .; cdr3_nt: TGCAGCGTGGGACTGTTCAATGAAAAACTGTTTTTT; cdr3_aa: CSVGLFNEKLFF
v_call: TRBV10-3; clone_size: .; j_call: TRBJ1-1; d_call: .; cdr3_nt: TGTGCCATCAAATCGGACGGTGTGAACACTGAAGCTTTCTTT; cdr3_aa: CAIKSDGVNTEAFF
v_call: TRBV6-1; clone_size: .; j_call: TRBJ2-7; d_call: .; cdr3_nt: TGTGCCAGCACCGAAGTCGGGGACTCCTCTTACGAGCAGTACTTC; cdr3_aa: CASTEVGDSSYEQYF
v_call: TRBV6-5; clone_size: .; j_call: TRBJ1-1; d_call: .; cdr3_nt: TGTGCCAGCAGTTACTTTGGGAAGAACACTGAAGCTTTCTTT; cdr3_aa: CASSYFGKNTEAFF
v_call: TRBV6-1; clone_size: .; j_call: TRBJ1-1; d_call: .; cdr3_nt: TGTGCCAGCAGGGAAACAGGGTCGGCTGAAGCTTTCTTT; cdr3_aa: CASRETGSAEAFF
v_call: TRBV10-3; clone_size: once; j_call: TRBJ1-3; d_call: .; cdr3_nt: TGTGCCGTTTTGCCGGACCTCTCTGGAAACACCATATATTTT; cdr3_aa: CAVLPDLSGNTIYF
v_call: TRBV29-1; clone_size: .; j_call: TRBJ2-7; d_call: .; cdr3_nt: TGCAGCGTAAGGACCTCCTACGAGCAGTACTTC; cdr3_aa: CSVRTSYEQYF
v_call: TRBV2; clone_size: .; j_call: TRBJ2-5; d_call: .; cdr3_nt: TGTGCCAGCAGTGTAGTGCTAATCCAAGAGACCCAGTACTTC; cdr3_aa: CASSVVLIQETQYF
v_call: TRBV5-6; clone_size: .; j_call: TRBJ2-6; d_call: .; cdr3_nt: TGTGCCAGCAGCGTAGCCAACGTCCTGACTTTC; cdr3_aa: CASSVANVLTF
v_call: TRBV6-5; clone_size: .; j_call: TRBJ2-7; d_call: TRBD2; cdr3_nt: TGTGCCAGCAGTTACGTCGGCGGGTCGGGAGGCTACGAGCAGTACTTC; cdr3_aa: CASSYVGGSGGYEQYF
v_call: TRBV6-1; clone_size: .; j_call: TRBJ2-3; d_call: TRBD1; cdr3_nt: TGTGCCAGCAGCTCACAGGGGACAAATACGCAGTATTTT; cdr3_aa: CASSSQGTNTQYF
v_call: TRBV7-9; clone_size: .; j_call: TRBJ1-1; d_call: TRBD1; cdr3_nt: TGTGCCAGCAGCTTAGTTGGCAGGGGGCGATCCCATGAAGCTTTCTTT; cdr3_aa: CASSLVGRGRSHEAFF